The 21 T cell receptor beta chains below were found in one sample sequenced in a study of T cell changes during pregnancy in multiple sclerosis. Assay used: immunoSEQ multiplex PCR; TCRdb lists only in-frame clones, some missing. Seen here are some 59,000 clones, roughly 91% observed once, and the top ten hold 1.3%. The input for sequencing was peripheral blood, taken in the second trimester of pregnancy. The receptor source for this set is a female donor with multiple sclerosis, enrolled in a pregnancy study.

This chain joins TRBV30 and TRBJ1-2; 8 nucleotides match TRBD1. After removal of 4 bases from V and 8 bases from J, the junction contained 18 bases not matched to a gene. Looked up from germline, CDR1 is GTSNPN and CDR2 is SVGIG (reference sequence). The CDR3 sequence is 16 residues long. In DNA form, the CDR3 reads TGTGCCTGGACCTTCTTGGGAGACAGGGGTTGGGAGGGCTACACCTTC. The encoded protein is CAWTFLGDRGWEGYTF.

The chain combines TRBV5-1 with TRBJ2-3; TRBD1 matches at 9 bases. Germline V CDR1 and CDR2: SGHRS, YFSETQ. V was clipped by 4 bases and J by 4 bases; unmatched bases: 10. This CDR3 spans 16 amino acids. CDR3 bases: TGCGCCAGCAGCCTCCCGGGACAGGGCTTATCAGATACGCAGTATTTT. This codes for CASSLPGQGLSDTQYF.

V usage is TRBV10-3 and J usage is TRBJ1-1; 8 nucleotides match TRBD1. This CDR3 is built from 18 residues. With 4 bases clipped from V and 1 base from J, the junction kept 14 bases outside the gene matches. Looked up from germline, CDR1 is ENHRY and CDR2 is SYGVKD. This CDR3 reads CAISGGVASGGANTEAFF. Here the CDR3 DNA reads TGTGCCATCAGTGGGGGCGTCGCGTCAGGGGGCGCGAACACTGAAGCTTTCTTT.

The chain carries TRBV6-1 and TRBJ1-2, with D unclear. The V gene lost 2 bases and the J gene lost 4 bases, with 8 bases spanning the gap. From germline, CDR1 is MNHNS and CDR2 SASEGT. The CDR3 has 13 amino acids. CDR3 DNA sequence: TGTGCCAGCAGTGAAAGAACAGCCTATGGCTACACCTTC. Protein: CASSERTAYGYTF.

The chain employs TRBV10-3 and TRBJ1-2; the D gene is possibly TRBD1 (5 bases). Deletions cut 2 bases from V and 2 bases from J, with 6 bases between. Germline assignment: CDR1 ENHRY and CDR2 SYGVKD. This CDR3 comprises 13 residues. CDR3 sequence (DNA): TGTGCCATCAGTGAGGGGGGGAACTATGGCTACACCTTC. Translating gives CAISEGGNYGYTF.

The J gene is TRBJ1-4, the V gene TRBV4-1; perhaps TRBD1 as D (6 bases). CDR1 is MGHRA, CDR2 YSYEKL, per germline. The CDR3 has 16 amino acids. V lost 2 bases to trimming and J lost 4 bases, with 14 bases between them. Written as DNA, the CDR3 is TGCGCCAGCAGCCAATATACAGGGCTCAGTAATGAAAAACTGTTTTTT. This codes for CASSQYTGLSNEKLFF.

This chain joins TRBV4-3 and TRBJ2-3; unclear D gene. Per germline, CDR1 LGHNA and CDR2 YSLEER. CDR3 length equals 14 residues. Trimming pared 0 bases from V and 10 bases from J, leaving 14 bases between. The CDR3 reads CASSQDSQNLAQYF. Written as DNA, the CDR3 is TGCGCCAGCAGCCAAGATAGCCAGAACCTTGCGCAGTATTTT.

CDR3 in amino acids: CASSLGVEDYGYTF. The DNA of the CDR3 is TGTGCCAGCAGCTTAGGGGTGGAGGACTATGGCTACACCTTC. This rearrangement joins TRBV7-2 to TRBJ1-2, with D unresolved. The CDR3 is made up of 14 amino acids. Trimming left V 1 base short and J 3 bases short, with 9 bases between. CDR1 and CDR2 from the germline V gene are SGHTA and FQGNSA.

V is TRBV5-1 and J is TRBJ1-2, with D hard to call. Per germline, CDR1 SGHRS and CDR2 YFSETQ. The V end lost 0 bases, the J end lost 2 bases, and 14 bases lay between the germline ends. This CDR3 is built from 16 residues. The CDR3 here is CASSLGYSGTNYGYTF. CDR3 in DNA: TGCGCCAGCAGCTTGGGGTATTCGGGTACGAACTATGGCTACACCTTC.

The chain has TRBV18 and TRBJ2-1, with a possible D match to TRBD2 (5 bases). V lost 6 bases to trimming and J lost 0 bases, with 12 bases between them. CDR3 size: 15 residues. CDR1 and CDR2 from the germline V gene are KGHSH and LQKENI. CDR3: CASSPLGGSYNEQFF. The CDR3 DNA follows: TGTGCCAGCTCCCCTCTAGGAGGCTCCTACAATGAGCAGTTCTTC.

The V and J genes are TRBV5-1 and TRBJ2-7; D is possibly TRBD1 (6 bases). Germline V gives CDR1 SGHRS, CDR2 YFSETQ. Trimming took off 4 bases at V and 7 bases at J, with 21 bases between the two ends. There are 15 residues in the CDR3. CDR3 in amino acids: CASSLRQEAWGEQYF. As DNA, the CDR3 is TGCGCCAGCAGCCTGCGACAGGAGGCGTGGGGGGAGCAGTACTTC. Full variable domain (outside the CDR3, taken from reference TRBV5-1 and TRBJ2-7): KAGVTQTPRYLIKTRGQQVTLSCSPISGHRSVSWYQQTPGQGLQFLFEYFSETQRNKGNFPGRFSGRQFSNSRSEMNVSTLELGDSALYLCASSLRQEAWGEQYFGPGTRLTVT.

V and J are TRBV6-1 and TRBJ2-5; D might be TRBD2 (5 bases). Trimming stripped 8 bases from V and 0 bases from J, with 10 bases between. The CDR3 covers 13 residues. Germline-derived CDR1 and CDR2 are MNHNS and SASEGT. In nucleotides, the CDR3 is TGTGCCAGCGATGAGGGATACCAAGAGACCCAGTACTTC. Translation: CASDEGYQETQYF.

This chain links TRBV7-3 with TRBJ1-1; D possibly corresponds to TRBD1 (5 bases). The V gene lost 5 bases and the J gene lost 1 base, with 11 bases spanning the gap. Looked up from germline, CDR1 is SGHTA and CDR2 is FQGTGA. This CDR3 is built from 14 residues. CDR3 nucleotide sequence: TGTGCCAGCAGCCCCTACCAGGGGAACACTGAAGCTTTCTTT. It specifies CASSPYQGNTEAFF.

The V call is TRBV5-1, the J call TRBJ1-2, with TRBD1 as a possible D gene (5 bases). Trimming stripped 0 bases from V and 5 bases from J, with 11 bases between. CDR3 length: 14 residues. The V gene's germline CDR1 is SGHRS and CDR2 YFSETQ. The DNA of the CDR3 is TGCGCCAGCAGCTTGGTTTCCAGGGATTATGGCTACACCTTC. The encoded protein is CASSLVSRDYGYTF.

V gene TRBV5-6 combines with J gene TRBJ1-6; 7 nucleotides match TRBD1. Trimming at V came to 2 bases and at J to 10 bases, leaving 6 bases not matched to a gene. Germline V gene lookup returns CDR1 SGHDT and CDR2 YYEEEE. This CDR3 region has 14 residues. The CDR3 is CASSLGGGSSPLHF. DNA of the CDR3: TGTGCCAGCAGCTTAGGGGGCGGCAGCTCACCCCTCCACTTT.

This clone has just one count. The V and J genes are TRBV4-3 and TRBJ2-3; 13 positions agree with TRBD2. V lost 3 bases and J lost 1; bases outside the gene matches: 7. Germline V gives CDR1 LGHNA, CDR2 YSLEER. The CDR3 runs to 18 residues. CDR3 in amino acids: CASSQTGLAGYGTDTQYF. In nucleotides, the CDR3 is TGCGCCAGCAGCCAGACGGGACTAGCGGGGTATGGCACAGATACGCAGTATTTT.

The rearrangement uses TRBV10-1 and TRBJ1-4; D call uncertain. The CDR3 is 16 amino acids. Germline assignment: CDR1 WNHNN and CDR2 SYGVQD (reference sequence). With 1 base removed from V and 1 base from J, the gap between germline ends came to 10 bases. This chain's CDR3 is CASSECSYETNEKLFF. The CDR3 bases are TGCGCCAGCAGTGAGTGTAGCTACGAAACTAATGAAAAACTGTTTTTT.

CDR3 residues: CSVVNRVNLWAEGNYGYTF. The CDR3 nucleotides read TGCAGCGTTGTAAACAGGGTTAATCTATGGGCCGAGGGTAACTATGGCTACACCTTC. The J gene is TRBJ1-2, the V gene TRBV29-1; D is perhaps TRBD1 (6 bases). CDR1 SQVTM and CDR2 ANQGSEA come from the germline V gene. The V and J ends lost 4 bases and 1 base respectively, with 28 bases between them. The CDR3 consists of 19 residues.

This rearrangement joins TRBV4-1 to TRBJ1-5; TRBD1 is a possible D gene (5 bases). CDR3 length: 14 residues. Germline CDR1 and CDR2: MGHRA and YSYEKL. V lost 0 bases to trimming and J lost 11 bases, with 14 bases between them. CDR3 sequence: CASSQDGGAGSQHF. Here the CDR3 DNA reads TGCGCCAGCAGCCAAGATGGTGGGGCAGGGTCCCAGCATTTT.

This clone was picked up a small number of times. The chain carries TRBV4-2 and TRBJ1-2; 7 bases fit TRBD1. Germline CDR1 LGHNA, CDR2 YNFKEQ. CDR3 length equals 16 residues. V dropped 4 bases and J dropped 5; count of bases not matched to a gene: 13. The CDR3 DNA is TGTGCCAGCAGCCGTACGGCGGGGACAGTGGGTTATGGCTACACCTTC. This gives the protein CASSRTAGTVGYGYTF.

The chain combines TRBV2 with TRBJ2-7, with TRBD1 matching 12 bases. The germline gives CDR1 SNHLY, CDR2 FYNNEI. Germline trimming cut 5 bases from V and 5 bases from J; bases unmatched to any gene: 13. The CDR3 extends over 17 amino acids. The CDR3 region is CASSINLTGQGANEQYF. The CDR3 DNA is TGTGCCAGCAGTATAAATCTGACGGGACAGGGGGCTAACGAGCAGTACTTC.